The source of this T cell receptor (beta chain) is a study of cytomegalovirus exposure and HLA in healthy donors. In the study overall: The study placed roughly four fifths of its approximately 400 genotyped donors in the Caucasian-associated ancestry cluster. Study-wide findings and caveats: Sequence variants that were highly shared formed a cluster that was likely a sequencing artifact.

With regard to this clone: Antigen: not known.

The PCR contained 60 Vbeta and 13 Jbeta primers. Assay used: immunoSEQ multiplex PCR; TCRdb lists only in-frame clones, some missing. The sample carries under 200,000 clones, roughly 80% recorded once. Specimen: PBMCs. This clonotype originated in a male donor in good health and CMV-seropositive.

The CDR3 reads CASRQDPNYGYTF. CDR3 nucleotide sequence: TGCGCCAGCAGACAGGACCCTAACTATGGCTACACCTTC. The chain combines TRBV5-1 with TRBJ1-2; D is perhaps TRBD1 (5 bases). V lost 5 bases, J lost 0 bases, and 8 bases lay in between. The germline V gene encodes CDR1 SGHRS and CDR2 YFSETQ. This CDR3 region has 13 residues.